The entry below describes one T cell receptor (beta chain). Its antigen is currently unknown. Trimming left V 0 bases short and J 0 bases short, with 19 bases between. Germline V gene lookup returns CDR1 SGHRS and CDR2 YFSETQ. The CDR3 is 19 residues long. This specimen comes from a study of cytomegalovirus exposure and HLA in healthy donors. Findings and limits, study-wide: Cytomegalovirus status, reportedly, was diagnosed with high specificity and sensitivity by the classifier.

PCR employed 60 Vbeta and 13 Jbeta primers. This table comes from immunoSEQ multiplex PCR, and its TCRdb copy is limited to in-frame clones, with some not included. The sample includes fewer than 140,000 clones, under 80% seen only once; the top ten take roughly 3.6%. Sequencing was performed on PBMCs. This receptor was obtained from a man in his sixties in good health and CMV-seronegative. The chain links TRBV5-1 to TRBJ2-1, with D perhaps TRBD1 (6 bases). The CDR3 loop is CASSLEGRGTVSSYNEQFF. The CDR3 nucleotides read TGCGCCAGCAGCTTGGAGGGCAGGGGTACTGTTAGCTCCTACAATGAGCAGTTCTTC.